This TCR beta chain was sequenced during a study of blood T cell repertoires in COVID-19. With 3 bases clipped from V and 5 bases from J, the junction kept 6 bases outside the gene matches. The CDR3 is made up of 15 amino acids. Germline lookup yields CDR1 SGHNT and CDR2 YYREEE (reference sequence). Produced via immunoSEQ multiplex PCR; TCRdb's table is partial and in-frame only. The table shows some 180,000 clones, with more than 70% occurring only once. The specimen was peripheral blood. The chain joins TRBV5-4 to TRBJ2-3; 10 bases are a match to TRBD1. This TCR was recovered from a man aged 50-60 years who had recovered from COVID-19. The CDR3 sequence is CASSSPGQGIDTQYF. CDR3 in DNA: TGTGCCAGCAGCTCCCCGGGACAGGGGATAGATACGCAGTATTTT.